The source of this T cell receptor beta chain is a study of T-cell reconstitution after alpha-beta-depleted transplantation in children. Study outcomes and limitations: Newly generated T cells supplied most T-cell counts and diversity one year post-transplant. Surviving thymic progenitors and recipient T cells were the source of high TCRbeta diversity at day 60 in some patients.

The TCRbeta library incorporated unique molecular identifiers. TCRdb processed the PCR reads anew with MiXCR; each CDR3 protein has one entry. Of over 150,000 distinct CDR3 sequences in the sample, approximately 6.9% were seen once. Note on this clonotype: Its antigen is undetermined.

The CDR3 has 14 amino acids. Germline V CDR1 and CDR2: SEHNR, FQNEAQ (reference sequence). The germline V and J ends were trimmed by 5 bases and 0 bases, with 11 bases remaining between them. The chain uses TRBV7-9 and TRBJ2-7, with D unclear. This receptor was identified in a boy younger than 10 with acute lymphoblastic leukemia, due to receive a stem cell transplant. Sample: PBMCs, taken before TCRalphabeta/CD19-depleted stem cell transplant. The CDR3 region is CASSPQSPSYEQYF. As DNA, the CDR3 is TGTGCCAGCAGCCCCCAATCCCCCTCCTACGAGCAGTACTTC.